The rows below give T cell receptor beta chains drawn from one sample of a study of cytomegalovirus exposure and HLA in healthy donors. The repertoire was sequenced with immunoSEQ multiplex PCR; TCRdb's copy has only in-frame clones and lacks some. This table has 170,000 or so clones, approximately 80% appearing once. The source material was PBMCs. These receptors came from a man aged 55 to 70 in good health and CMV-seronegative. The CDR3 runs from the conserved cysteine through the conserved F or W. Fields, in order: D gene, clone size, J gene, V gene, CDR3 length, CDR3 DNA, CDR3 protein. The D gene is left open where the match is weak. Only some rows state a clone size, as once, few, many or a class for expanded clones.

TRBD2	-	TRBJ2-1	TRBV5-3	17	TGTGCCAGAAGCGGCAAGACTAGCGGGGGGGCCAGGATTGAGCAGTTCTTC	CARSGKTSGGARIEQFF
-	-	TRBJ1-3	TRBV5-1	14	TGCGCCAGCAGCTTGGATTCCGCTGGAAACACCATATATTTT	CASSLDSAGNTIYF
TRBD1	-	TRBJ2-1	TRBV5-1	16	TGCGCCAGCAGCCCGAAGGGGACAGTGCTATACAATGAGCAGTTCTTC	CASSPKGTVLYNEQFF
-	-	TRBJ2-7	TRBV4-1	14	TGCGCCAGCAGCCAAGACGTGGGGGCGCGCGAGCAGTACTTC	CASSQDVGAREQYF
-	-	TRBJ1-4	TRBV7-2	15	TGTGCCAGCAGCTTAGTTAACGGAGCAGATGAAAAACTGTTTTTT	CASSLVNGADEKLFF
TRBD2	-	TRBJ2-1	TRBV27	18	TGTGCCAGCAGTTCCACGAGTGAAGCGGGGGGGCCGTTCAATGAGCAGTTCTTC	CASSSTSEAGGPFNEQFF
TRBD1	few	TRBJ2-6	TRBV7-9	18	TGTGCCAGCAGCTTAGGGGACAGGGCGAGCTCTGGGGCCAACGTCCTGACTTTC	CASSLGDRASSGANVLTF
TRBD1	-	TRBJ1-1	TRBV4-2	16	TGTGCCAGCAGCCAGGCCCAAAGACAGGGCGACACTGAAGCTTTCTTT	CASSQAQRQGDTEAFF
TRBD1	-	TRBJ2-5	TRBV6-5	15	TGTGCCAGCAGTCAATGGACAGGGGACTCCCGGGGGCAGTACTTC	CASSQWTGDSRGQYF
-	-	TRBJ1-1	TRBV19	16	TGTGCCAGTAGTGCTGAGGGCCAGGGGTTATATTCTGAAGCTTTCTTT	CASSAEGQGLYSEAFF
-	-	TRBJ2-7	TRBV6-1	14	TGTGCCAGCAGAACGGGGACAAGGTCTTACGAGCAGTACTTC	CASRTGTRSYEQYF
TRBD2	-	TRBJ2-3	TRBV9	16	TGTGCCAGCAGCCTAACTAGCGGGAGGTTCACAGATACGCAGTATTTT	CASSLTSGRFTDTQYF
TRBD1	-	TRBJ1-1	TRBV29-1	13	TGCAGCGTGGGGAGGACAGGGGGCGAGGGAGCTTTCTTT	CSVGRTGGEGAFF
TRBD1	-	TRBJ1-6	TRBV7-9	15	TGTGCCAGCAGCCCGGACAGGCTAGGTAATTCACCCCTCAACTTT	CASSPDRLGNSPLNF
-	-	TRBJ1-3	TRBV5-4	15	TGTGCCAGCAGCTTGGGCGGGAATACTGGAAACACCATATATTTT	CASSLGGNTGNTIYF
TRBD2	-	TRBJ2-1	TRBV30	16	TGTGCCTGGAGCGGGACTAGGGGGAAGAACTACAATGAGCAGTTCTTC	CAWSGTRGKNYNEQFF
-	-	TRBJ2-3	TRBV2	11	TGTGCCAGCAGTCGGTCAGATACGCAGTATTTT	CASSRSDTQYF
TRBD1	-	TRBJ2-7	TRBV19	14	TGTGCCAGTAGTAAGGGACAGGGTATCGGAGAGCAGTACTTC	CASSKGQGIGEQYF
TRBD2	-	TRBJ2-1	TRBV10-1	16	TGCGCCAGCAGTGAGTCGACTAGCGGGCGAAACAATGAGCAGTTCTTC	CASSESTSGRNNEQFF
-	-	TRBJ1-2	TRBV30	14	TGTGCCTGGAGTGTAAGGGGGGGAAACTATGGCTACACCTTC	CAWSVRGGNYGYTF
TRBD2	-	TRBJ2-7	TRBV10-3	18	TGTGCCATCAGTGAGAGGGTCTCTAGCGGTCCGGCGGGGAGCGGGCAGTACTTC	CAISERVSSGPAGSGQYF
TRBD2	-	TRBJ2-7	TRBV7-2	15	TGTGCCAGCAGCCGCGGACTAGCGGGAGTCTACGAGCAGTACTTC	CASSRGLAGVYEQYF
TRBD1	-	TRBJ1-1	TRBV29-1	14	TGCAGCGGAGATACCGGACAGGGGAACACTGAAGCTTTCTTT	CSGDTGQGNTEAFF
-	-	TRBJ2-3	TRBV30	15	TGTGCCTGGAGTTTTAGCGTTAGCCCCACAGATACGCAGTATTTT	CAWSFSVSPTDTQYF
-	-	TRBJ2-4	TRBV7-2	14	TGTGCCAGCAGCTTAGAAAGAAGGGGAGGCATTCAGTACTTC	CASSLERRGGIQYF
-	-	TRBJ2-2	TRBV10-3	14	TGTGCCGCAGGCGGGACCGCGAACACCGGGGAGCTGTTTTTT	CAAGGTANTGELFF
TRBD1	-	TRBJ2-5	TRBV6-4	15	TGTGCCAGCAGCCCGACAGGGAGAGGGGATGAGACCCAGTACTTC	CASSPTGRGDETQYF
-	-	TRBJ1-6	TRBV2	14	TGTGCCAGCAATAAGGGAGACTATAATTCACCCCTCCACTTT	CASNKGDYNSPLHF
-	-	TRBJ2-1	TRBV6-6	14	TGTGCCAGCAGTACATCGGGAACCTACAATGAGCAGTTCTTC	CASSTSGTYNEQFF
TRBD2	-	TRBJ2-5	TRBV5-8	18	TGTGCCAGCAGTCATGGGTCGACTAGCGGGGGGGCCGAGGAGACCCAGTACTTC	CASSHGSTSGGAEETQYF
-	-	TRBJ1-2	TRBV7-2	10	TGTGCCAGCAGCAACCGGGACTTAACCTTC	CASSNRDLTF
-	-	TRBJ2-3	TRBV5-6	14	TGTGCCAGCAGCCAATACGGGTTTACAGATACGCAGTATTTT	CASSQYGFTDTQYF
TRBD1	-	TRBJ1-6	TRBV10-3	14	TGTGCCATCGGACAGGGTAGCGGGAATTCACCCCTCCACTTT	CAIGQGSGNSPLHF
-	-	TRBJ2-7	TRBV5-1	12	TGCGCCAGCAGCTTGGGAGGAGGCGAGCAGTACTTC	CASSLGGGEQYF
-	-	TRBJ2-6	TRBV27	14	TGTGCCAGCAGTTTCGCGTCGGGGGCCAACGTCCTGACTTTC	CASSFASGANVLTF
TRBD1	-	TRBJ1-2	TRBV14	14	TGTGCCAGCAGCCAAGACTCAGGGGGCTGGGGCTACACCTTC	CASSQDSGGWGYTF
-	-	TRBJ1-5	TRBV5-6	13	TGTGCCAGCAGCTTGTCTCGGCGAGGGCCCCAGCATTTT	CASSLSRRGPQHF
-	-	TRBJ2-7	TRBV7-9	12	TGTTCCAGCAGCTCCAGCGCCTACGAGCAGTACTTC	CSSSSSAYEQYF
-	-	TRBJ1-1	TRBV27	15	TGTGCCAGCAGTCCATGGGGGGGCGTGGACACTGAAGCTTTCTTT	CASSPWGGVDTEAFF
-	-	TRBJ2-1	TRBV5-4	18	TGTGCCAGCAGCAATCTTGATATGGGTGACAAGACGTACAATGAGCAGTTCTTC	CASSNLDMGDKTYNEQFF
-	-	TRBJ1-4	TRBV28	12	TGTGCCAGCAGGCAGGGTAATGAAAAACTGTTTTTT	CASRQGNEKLFF
-	once	TRBJ1-1	TRBV6-5	14	TGTGCCAGCAGCTACACTCGCCCGGGGACTGAAGCTTTCTTT	CASSYTRPGTEAFF
-	-	TRBJ2-2	TRBV5-1	15	TGCGCCAGCAGCTCGACTAAATTCGGCACCGGGGAGCTGTTTTTT	CASSSTKFGTGELFF
TRBD2	-	TRBJ2-1	TRBV5-1	16	TGCGCCAGCAGAGGAGGACTAGCGGGATTAGACAATGAGCAGTTCTTC	CASRGGLAGLDNEQFF
-	-	TRBJ1-3	TRBV9	15	TGTGCCAGCAGCGTAGAAGCTAGCTCTGGAAACACCATATATTTT	CASSVEASSGNTIYF
-	-	TRBJ2-3	TRBV6-6	15	TGTGCCAGCGACCAGGGGCAGACTTTGGCAGATACGCAGTATTTT	CASDQGQTLADTQYF
TRBD2	few	TRBJ2-3	TRBV20-1	11	TGCAGTGCAGATCGCGGGGGTACGCAGTATTTT	CSADRGGTQYF
-	-	TRBJ1-6	TRBV29-1	13	TGCAGCGTTGAGGGGGGTGGAGGATCACCCCTCCACTTT	CSVEGGGGSPLHF
TRBD1	-	TRBJ1-5	TRBV19	16	TGTGCCAGTAGTATTTCGGGGACAGGGGGCAATCAGCCCCAGCATTTT	CASSISGTGGNQPQHF